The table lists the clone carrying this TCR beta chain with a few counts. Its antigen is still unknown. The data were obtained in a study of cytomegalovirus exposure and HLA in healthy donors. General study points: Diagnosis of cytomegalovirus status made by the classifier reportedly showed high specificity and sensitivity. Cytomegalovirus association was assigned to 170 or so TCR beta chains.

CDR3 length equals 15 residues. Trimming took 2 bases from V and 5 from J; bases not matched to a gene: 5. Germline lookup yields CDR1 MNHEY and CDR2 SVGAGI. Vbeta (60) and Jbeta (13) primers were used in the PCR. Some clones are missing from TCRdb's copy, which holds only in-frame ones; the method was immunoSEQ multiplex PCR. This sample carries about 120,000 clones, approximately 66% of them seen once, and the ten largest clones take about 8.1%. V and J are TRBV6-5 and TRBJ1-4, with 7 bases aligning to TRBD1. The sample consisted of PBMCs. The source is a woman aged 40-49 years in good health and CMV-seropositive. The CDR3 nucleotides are TGTGCCAGCAGTTACGACAGGGACGGGAATGAAAAACTGTTTTTT. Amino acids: CASSYDRDGNEKLFF.